The 11 T cell receptor beta chains below were found in one sample sequenced in a study of OX40 agonist ivuxolimab in advanced cancers. The assay was immunoSEQ multiplex PCR, and TCRdb's table has in-frame clones only and misses some. The sample records about 7,800 clones, almost 90% being singletons. Sequencing used CD4+ or CD8+ T cells sorted from blood, obtained in a trial of the OX40 agonist ivuxolimab. Receptor source: an adult with an advanced solid tumor such as melanoma, head and neck, liver or kidney cancer.

This clone was seen a few times. The chain combines TRBV29-1 with TRBJ1-1; 8 nucleotides match TRBD1. The CDR3 totals 18 residues. Germline CDR1 and CDR2: SQVTM and ANQGSEA. V dropped 7 bases and J dropped 4; count of bases not matched to a gene: 23. The CDR3 coding sequence is TGCAGCGCCACCCGGCTTAGGGGGGGCACCACAGGGGGCACTGAAGCTTTCTTT. Residues: CSATRLRGGTTGGTEAFF.

This chain joins TRBV5-1 and TRBJ1-5; perhaps TRBD1 as D (5 bases). This CDR3 is built from 15 residues. In germline, CDR1 is SGHRS, CDR2 YFSETQ. The V and J ends lost 4 bases and 0 bases respectively, with 11 bases between them. CDR3 region: CASSKGDYSNQPQHF. The DNA of the CDR3 is TGCGCCAGCAGCAAAGGGGATTATAGCAATCAGCCCCAGCATTTT. Full variable domain (remainder filled in from reference TRBV5-1 and TRBJ1-5): KAGVTQTPRYLIKTRGQQVTLSCSPISGHRSVSWYQQTPGQGLQFLFEYFSETQRNKGNFPGRFSGRQFSNSRSEMNVSTLELGDSALYLCASSKGDYSNQPQHFGDGTRLSIL.

V usage is TRBV11-2 and J usage is TRBJ1-2; no clear D gene. Trimming removed 4 bases from V and 1 base from J, with 10 bases in between. The CDR3 runs 14 residues. Germline-derived CDR1 and CDR2 are SGHAT and FQNNGV. The CDR3 region has the DNA TGTGCCAGCAGCTCCAGACTCATTAACTATGGCTACACCTTC. It codes for CASSSRLINYGYTF.

This rearrangement joins TRBV10-1 to TRBJ1-6, with D maybe TRBD1 (5 bases). V shed 3 bases and J shed 8 bases, with 8 bases lying between them. This CDR3 has 13 amino acids. Germline V CDR1 and CDR2: WNHNN, SYGVQD (reference sequence). The CDR3 DNA sequence: TGCGCCAGCAGTGACAGGGTTGATTCACCCCTCCACTTT. This gives the protein CASSDRVDSPLHF.

V usage is TRBV29-1 and J usage is TRBJ1-3; D is possibly TRBD1 (6 bases). The CDR3 runs 13 residues. Per the germline V gene, CDR1 is SQVTM and CDR2 is ANQGSEA. V lost 2 bases and J lost 7, with 12 bases in between. The chain's CDR3 is CSVEHQGSNTIYF. CDR3 bases: TGCAGCGTTGAACACCAGGGGAGTAACACCATATATTTT.

V usage is TRBV11-2 and J usage is TRBJ2-1; a weak D match, TRBD1 (7 bases). The CDR3 spans 15 residues. Per germline, CDR1 SGHAT and CDR2 FQNNGV. V was pared by 4 bases and J by 3 bases, with 13 bases between. The CDR3 region is CASSYQGGYYNEQFF. Here the CDR3 DNA reads TGTGCCAGCAGCTACCAGGGGGGCTACTACAATGAGCAGTTCTTC.

The chain recombines TRBV9 with TRBJ2-5, with D perhaps matching TRBD2 (6 bases). The CDR3 covers 14 residues. Deletions cut 0 bases from V and 1 base from J, with 7 bases between. Germline-derived CDR1 and CDR2 are SGDLS and YYNGEE. The CDR3 DNA sequence: TGTGCCAGCAGCGTAGTCGGGGGCCAAGAGACCCAGTACTTC. Translated, it gives CASSVVGGQETQYF.

V usage is TRBV5-1 and J usage is TRBJ2-1; TRBD2 agrees at 9 bases. In germline, CDR1 is SGHRS, CDR2 YFSETQ. The junction had 13 bases not matched to a gene; V was cut back by 3 bases and J by 9 bases. There are 16 residues in the CDR3. The CDR3 DNA reads as TGCGCCAGCAGCTCCCCACCTCTTGGCGGGAGGGCTGAGCAGTTCTTC. Its protein product is CASSSPPLGGRAEQFF.

The chain is built from TRBV9 and TRBJ1-2; a weak D match, TRBD1 (6 bases). V was shortened by 5 bases and J by 3 bases, with 17 bases between the two germline ends. The germline V gene encodes CDR1 SGDLS and CDR2 YYNGEE. The CDR3 runs to 15 residues. CDR3 protein: CASRGDGGHYYGYTF. The CDR3 region has the DNA TGTGCCAGCAGGGGTGACGGGGGCCACTACTATGGCTACACCTTC.

The V gene is TRBV6-5, the J gene TRBJ2-7, with D perhaps matching TRBD2 (6 bases). This CDR3 has 15 residues. Germline V lookup: CDR1 MNHEY, CDR2 SVGAGI. Deletions cut 5 bases from V and 6 bases from J, with 20 bases between. The CDR3 DNA sequence: TGTGCCAGCAGTCTACTGGCGGAGGGCCTGTCCGAGCAGTACTTC. This sequence encodes CASSLLAEGLSEQYF.

This rearrangement joins TRBV6-5 to TRBJ1-2, with 8 bases matching TRBD1. The trim removed 8 bases at V and 5 bases at J, leaving 10 bases unmatched. The CDR3 contains 14 residues. Germline CDR1 and CDR2: MNHEY and SVGAGI. CDR3 coding DNA: TGTGCCAGCTCCAGGGGGCCAAGCACTTATGGCTACACCTTC. Its translation: CASSRGPSTYGYTF.